Given below is one TCR beta chain in context. The antigen is unknown. This sample is drawn from a study of early T cells in non-severe SARS-CoV-2 infection. Study at large: Sequencing was performed on bulk RNA from unsorted whole blood, leaving chains unpaired. Overall study results and limits: Anti-spike CD8 specificities were favored by VDJdb matching, whose results missed private and CD4 specificities.

Germline CDR1 is SQVTM and CDR2 is ANQGSEA. Between the trimmed V and J ends, which lost 0 bases and 3 bases, there was a span of 14 bases. The CDR3 spans 15 residues. Researchers tagged individual cDNA molecules with unique molecular identifiers. TCRdb reprocessed the 5' RACE reads via MiXCR and lists one record per CDR3 protein. The data hold more than 50,000 distinct CDR3 sequences, with roughly 12% observed a single time. The sample consisted of whole blood, taken at baseline. The chain uses TRBV29-1 and TRBJ1-2; D may be TRBD1 (6 bases). The receptor was isolated from an adult who was a healthcare worker with PCR-confirmed SARS-CoV-2 infection or an uninfected control (not recorded which). CDR3: CSVEEGGPSDYGYTF. CDR3 nucleotide sequence: TGCAGCGTTGAAGAAGGGGGACCTTCGGACTATGGCTACACCTTC.